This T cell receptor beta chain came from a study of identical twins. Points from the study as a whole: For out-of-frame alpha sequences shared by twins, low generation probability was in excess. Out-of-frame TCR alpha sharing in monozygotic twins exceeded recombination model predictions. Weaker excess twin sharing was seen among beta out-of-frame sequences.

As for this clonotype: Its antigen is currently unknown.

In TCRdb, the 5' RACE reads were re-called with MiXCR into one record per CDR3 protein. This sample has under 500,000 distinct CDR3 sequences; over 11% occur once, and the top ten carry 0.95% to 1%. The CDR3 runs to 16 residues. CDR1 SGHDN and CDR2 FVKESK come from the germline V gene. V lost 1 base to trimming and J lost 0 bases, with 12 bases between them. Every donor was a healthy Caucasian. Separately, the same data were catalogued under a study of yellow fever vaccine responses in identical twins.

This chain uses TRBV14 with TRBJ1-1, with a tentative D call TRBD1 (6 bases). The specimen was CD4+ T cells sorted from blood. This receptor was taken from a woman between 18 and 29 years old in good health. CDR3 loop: CASSQGGRGMNTEAFF. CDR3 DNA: TGTGCCAGCAGCCAAGGTGGCAGGGGAATGAACACTGAAGCTTTCTTT.